The 22 T cell receptor beta chains listed next were all sequenced from one sample in a study of shared clonotypes between healthy human individuals. The method was immunoSEQ multiplex PCR; TCRdb's version includes in-frame clones alone and lacks a portion of them. This sample has millions of clones, with roughly 94% found just once. CD45RO-negative CD8 cells positively selected for CCR7 made up the naive population, which excluded terminally differentiated effector memory CD45RA+ cells. Input material: naive CD8+ T cells sorted from blood. The receptor set was obtained from a man between 18 and 29 years old in good health.

This clone was seen just once. The chain joins TRBV28 to TRBJ2-1, with a weak D call TRBD1 (5 bases). Trimming pared 3 bases from V and 6 bases from J, leaving 15 bases between. This CDR3 is built from 15 residues. CDR1 and CDR2 (germline): MDHEN, SYDVKM. The CDR3 here is CASSLGRNTFNEQFF. CDR3 sequence (DNA): TGTGCCAGCAGTTTGGGGCGAAATACCTTCAATGAGCAGTTCTTC.

V gene TRBV19 combines with J gene TRBJ1-6; tentatively, D is TRBD1 (6 bases). Trimming shortened V by 5 bases and J by 7 bases, and 12 bases separated the two germline ends. Germline assignment: CDR1 LNHDA and CDR2 SQIVND (reference sequence). The CDR3 extends over 14 amino acids. CDR3 amino acids: CASSWTALNSPLHF. The DNA of the CDR3 is TGTGCCAGTAGTTGGACAGCCTTGAATTCACCCCTCCACTTT.

The chain employs TRBV7-9 and TRBJ2-5; 7 bases are a match to TRBD1. The CDR3 is made up of 14 amino acids. Germline CDR1 reads SEHNR; CDR2 reads FQNEAQ (reference sequence). The V segment lost 3 bases and the J segment 4 bases; nucleotides outside the gene matches: 5. The CDR3 DNA follows: TGTGCCAGCAGCTTCCGGGACAGTCCAGAGACCCAGTACTTC. It codes for CASSFRDSPETQYF.

V is TRBV4-1 and J is TRBJ2-7, with D perhaps TRBD2 (5 bases). CDR3 length: 16 residues. The germline CDR1 and CDR2 sequences are MGHRA and YSYEKL. V gave up 0 bases and J gave up 2 bases, with 14 bases separating them. The CDR3 region has the DNA TGCGCCAGCAGCCAAGATATTGGTAGCGTGACCTACGAGCAGTACTTC. Residues: CASSQDIGSVTYEQYF.

The rearrangement uses TRBV27 and TRBJ2-7, with 9 bases identical to TRBD1. V shed 5 bases, J shed 9 bases, and the junction held 8 bases outside the gene matches. Germline lookup yields CDR1 MNHEY and CDR2 SMNVEV (reference sequence). The CDR3 has 13 amino acids. Written as DNA, the CDR3 is TGTGCCAGCAGTGCCGGGACAGGGTTCCCGCAGTACTTC. Translation gives CASSAGTGFPQYF.

The chain joins TRBV14 to TRBJ1-6; 9 bases line up with TRBD1. The CDR3 runs to 16 residues. The V gene's germline CDR1 is SGHDN and CDR2 FVKESK. Losses at the gene ends were 4 bases for V and 7 bases for J; bases not matched to a gene: 8. The CDR3 DNA reads as TGTGCCAGCAGCCTTGGACAGGGGACTCCCAATTCACCCCTCCACTTT. As protein: CASSLGQGTPNSPLHF.

The genes are TRBV6-5 and TRBJ1-2; 8 nucleotides agree with TRBD1. The CDR3 totals 16 residues. CDR1 is MNHEY and CDR2 is SVGAGI in the germline V gene. V lost 4 bases, J lost 3 bases, and 10 bases stayed unmatched. The CDR3 DNA follows: TGTGCCAGCAGTTGGGGACAGGAGGGGATCGACTATGGCTACACCTTC. It codes for CASSWGQEGIDYGYTF.

The chain links TRBV5-6 to TRBJ1-1; a weak D match, TRBD1 (5 bases). This CDR3 is 12 amino acids long. CDR1 is SGHDT and CDR2 is YYEEEE in the germline V gene. V lost 4 bases and J lost 7, with 11 bases in between. The CDR3 spells CASSRLGGEAFF. In nucleotides, the CDR3 is TGTGCCAGCAGCCGCTTGGGGGGTGAAGCTTTCTTT.

Written as DNA, the CDR3 is TGTGCCATCAGTCCCTCCGGGACAGGGGTGCCCAACACCGGGGAGCTGTTTTTT. Its translation: CAISPSGTGVPNTGELFF. The chain combines TRBV10-3 with TRBJ2-2, with 10 bases matching TRBD1. Germline V lookup: CDR1 ENHRY, CDR2 SYGVKD. The CDR3 runs 18 residues. V was clipped by 5 bases and J by 2 bases; unmatched bases: 11.

In its sample, this clone was seen a few times. Additional DNA sequences in this sample encode the identical CDR3. V gene TRBV20-1 combines with J gene TRBJ2-2, with unresolved D. CDR1 is DFQATT, CDR2 SNEGSKA, per germline (reference sequence). Trimming pared 1 base from V and 7 bases from J, leaving 4 bases between. The CDR3 spans 11 residues. The CDR3 DNA follows: TGCAGTGCTAGAGGAGGCGGGGAGCTGTTTTTT. Protein: CSARGGGELFF.

V gene TRBV10-2 combines with J gene TRBJ1-2; TRBD1 matches at 8 bases. This CDR3 has 13 amino acids. J lost 6 bases, V lost 2 bases, and 2 bases had no gene match. CDR1 and CDR2 (germline): WSHSY, SAAADI. The CDR3 DNA reads as TGCGCCAGCAGTGAGGGACAGGGAGATGGCTACACCTTC. Protein sequence: CASSEGQGDGYTF.

The chain is built from TRBV6-5 and TRBJ1-1; D unresolved. This CDR3 has 13 amino acids. With 4 bases removed from V and 5 bases from J, the gap between germline ends came to 11 bases. CDR1 MNHEY and CDR2 SVGAGI come from the germline V gene. DNA for the CDR3: TGTGCCAGCAGTTCAGCCCTGGATACTGAAGCTTTCTTT. It is translated as CASSSALDTEAFF.

A single count supports this clone. J is TRBJ1-6 and V is TRBV30; no clear D gene. Trimming cost V 0 bases and J 7 bases, with 10 bases left between them. The germline V gene encodes CDR1 GTSNPN and CDR2 SVGIG (reference sequence). The CDR3 sequence is 14 residues long. The CDR3 region has the DNA TGTGCCTGGAGTGTAACTGGGTTAAATTCACCCCTCCACTTT. It is translated as CAWSVTGLNSPLHF. Based on the CDR3 plus reference TRBV30 and TRBJ1-6, the full variable domain is SQTIHQWPATLVQPVGSPLSLECTVEGTSNPNLYWYRQAAGRGLQLLFYSVGIGQISSEVPQNLSASRPQDRQFILSSKKLLLSDSGFYLCAWSVTGLNSPLHFGNGTRLTVT.

The chain has TRBV7-9 and TRBJ2-7; D might be TRBD1 or TRBD2, each matching 5 bases. CDR1 is SEHNR, CDR2 FQNEAQ, per germline (reference sequence). There are 15 residues in the CDR3. The V end lost 5 bases, the J end lost 2 bases, and 16 bases lay between the germline ends. CDR3 coding DNA: TGTGCCAGCAGCGCCAAGGGCCCGGGACCCTACGAGCAGTACTTC. Residues: CASSAKGPGPYEQYF.

V and J are TRBV6-1 and TRBJ2-2, with D possibly being TRBD1 (6 bases). The ends were cut back, 5 bases at V and 6 bases at J, with 13 bases in the middle. The CDR3 extends over 14 amino acids. Germline V gives CDR1 MNHNS, CDR2 SASEGT. CDR3 residues: CASSKQGFAGELFF. CDR3 bases: TGTGCCAGCAGTAAGCAGGGGTTTGCCGGGGAGCTGTTTTTT.

For this clone: The sample holds other DNA sequences that translate to the same CDR3. The V call is TRBV14, the J call TRBJ2-3; TRBD2 aligns across 11 bases. V trimming: 0 bases; J trimming: 6 bases; junction bases outside the gene matches: 2. This CDR3 has 15 residues. Germline CDR1 reads SGHDN; CDR2 reads FVKESK. In nucleotides, the CDR3 is TGTGCCAGCAGCCAAGATCCTAGCGGGAGGGATACGCAGTATTTT. Protein sequence: CASSQDPSGRDTQYF.

Regarding this clone: The sample holds other DNA sequences that translate to the same CDR3. The chain carries TRBV9 and TRBJ2-7; possibly TRBD1 or TRBD2 for D (6 bases each). The CDR3 has 12 residues. Germline V gene sequence: CDR1 SGDLS, CDR2 YYNGEE. The germline V and J ends were trimmed by 3 bases and 6 bases, with 10 bases remaining between them. CDR3 protein: CASSEQGGEQYF. The CDR3 DNA sequence: TGTGCCAGCAGCGAACAGGGAGGCGAGCAGTACTTC.

This chain connects TRBV7-8 to TRBJ2-7, with a weak D call TRBD2 (5 bases). The length of the CDR3 is 15 residues. V gave up 7 bases and J gave up 1 base, with 17 bases separating them. CDR1 is SGHVS, CDR2 FQNEAQ, per germline. CDR3 sequence (DNA): TGTGCCAGCACCCCCGGACTCCGATTTTCCTACGAGCAGTACTTC. Amino acid sequence: CASTPGLRFSYEQYF.

The chain joins TRBV5-6 to TRBJ2-7; D gene unclear. The germline gives CDR1 SGHDT, CDR2 YYEEEE. This CDR3 has 14 amino acids. The V and J ends lost 0 bases and 2 bases respectively, with 9 bases between them. CDR3 sequence (DNA): TGTGCCAGCAGCTTGGCCGTCAGTACCTACGAGCAGTACTTC. Translating it yields CASSLAVSTYEQYF.

This clone was detected once. The rearrangement uses TRBV4-1 and TRBJ2-3, with 11 bases lining up with TRBD2. This CDR3 contains 17 residues. J gave up 3 bases and V 0 bases, and 5 bases lay outside the gene matches. Looked up from germline, CDR1 is MGHRA and CDR2 is YSYEKL. The CDR3 nucleotides read TGCGCCAGCAGCCAAGAACAAGGGACTAGCGGAACAGATACGCAGTATTTT. Translation gives CASSQEQGTSGTDTQYF.

This chain joins TRBV9 and TRBJ1-6, with D possibly TRBD1 on 5 matching bases. V dropped 5 bases and J dropped 10 bases, with 13 bases sitting between them. The CDR3 spans 13 residues. Germline CDR1 is SGDLS and CDR2 is YYNGEE. The CDR3 spells CASRGTADSPLHF. Written as DNA, the CDR3 is TGTGCCAGCAGGGGGACGGCCGACTCACCCCTCCACTTT.

The chain couples TRBV5-6 to TRBJ2-2, with TRBD2 matching 10 bases. The CDR3 covers 17 residues. Germline V gives CDR1 SGHDT, CDR2 YYEEEE. V trimming: 3 bases; J trimming: 5 bases; junction bases outside the gene matches: 10. Here the CDR3 reads CASSSLPGLAFTGELFF. The CDR3 DNA reads TGTGCCAGCAGCTCCCTACCGGGACTAGCGTTTACCGGGGAGCTGTTTTTT.